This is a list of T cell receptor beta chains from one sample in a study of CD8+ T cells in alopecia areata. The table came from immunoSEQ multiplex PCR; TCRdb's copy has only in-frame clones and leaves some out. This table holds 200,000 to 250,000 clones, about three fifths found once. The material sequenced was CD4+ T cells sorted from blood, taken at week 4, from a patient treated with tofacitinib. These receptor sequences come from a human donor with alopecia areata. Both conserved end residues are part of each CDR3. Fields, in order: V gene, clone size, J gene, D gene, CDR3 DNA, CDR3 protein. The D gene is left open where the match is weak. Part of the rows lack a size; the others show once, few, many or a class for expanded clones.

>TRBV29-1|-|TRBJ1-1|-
TGCAGCGAAAAGGACGGAGCGCCGGACACTGAAGCTTTCTTT
CSEKDGAPDTEAFF
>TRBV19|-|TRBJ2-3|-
TGTGCCAGTAGGGATGGGGGCCCAACCACAGATACGCAGTATTTT
CASRDGGPTTDTQYF
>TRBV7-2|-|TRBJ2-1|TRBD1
TGTGCCAGCAAGCTGTACAGGGGCGATGAGCAGTTCTTC
CASKLYRGDEQFF
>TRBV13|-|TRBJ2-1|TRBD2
TGTGCCAGCAGCCGTACTCGGACTAGCGGGGACAATGAGCAGTTCTTC
CASSRTRTSGDNEQFF
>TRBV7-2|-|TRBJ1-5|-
TGTGCCAGCAGCTTAGTACACAATCAGCCCCAGCATTTT
CASSLVHNQPQHF
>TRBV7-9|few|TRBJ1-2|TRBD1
TGTGCCAGCAGCGTTACAGGGGAAATGGGCTACACCTTC
CASSVTGEMGYTF
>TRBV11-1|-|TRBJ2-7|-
TGTGCCAGCAGCTTAACGAATTCAGGCTCCTACGAGCAGTACTTC
CASSLTNSGSYEQYF
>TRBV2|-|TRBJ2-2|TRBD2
TGTGCCAGCAGCGGACTAGCGGGGAACACCGGGGAGCTGTTTTTT
CASSGLAGNTGELFF
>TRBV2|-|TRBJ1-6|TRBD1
TGTGCCACCCACAGGGGGAATTCACCCCTCCACTTT
CATHRGNSPLHF
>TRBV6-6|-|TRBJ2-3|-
TGTGCCACCGCCATTCAGGTCCCCTCCGGAGATACGCAGTATTTT
CATAIQVPSGDTQYF
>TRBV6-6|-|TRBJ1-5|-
TGTGCCACCCATCCCCATCTTGGCAATCAGCCCCAGCATTTT
CATHPHLGNQPQHF
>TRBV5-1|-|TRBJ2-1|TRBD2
TGCGCCAGCAGCTTCGGGGGGAATTCAAACAATGAGCAGTTCTTC
CASSFGGNSNNEQFF
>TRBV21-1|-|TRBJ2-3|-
TGTGCCAGCAGCAAACCGATGGAGGTACGGGATACGCAGTATTTT
CASSKPMEVRDTQYF
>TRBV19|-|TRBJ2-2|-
TGTGCCAGTACTTGGGGGAACACCGGGGAGCTGTTTTTT
CASTWGNTGELFF
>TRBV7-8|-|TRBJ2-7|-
TGTGCCAGCAGCTTATCAGGGAAGGCCTACGAGCAGTACTTC
CASSLSGKAYEQYF
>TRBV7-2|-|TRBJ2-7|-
TGTGCCAGCAGCTTAGCGCTGCAGGGCCGGAGGAACTTC
CASSLALQGRRNF
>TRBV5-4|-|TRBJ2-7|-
TGTGCCAGCAGCTGGGGGTTGGGCCAGGGTCACGAGCAGTACTTC
CASSWGLGQGHEQYF
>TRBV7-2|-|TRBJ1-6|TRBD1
TGTGCCAGCAGCTTGGACAGGATGAATTCACCCCTCCACTTT
CASSLDRMNSPLHF
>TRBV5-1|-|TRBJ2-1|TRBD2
TGCGCCAGCAGCTTGGGGACTAGCGGGGGGTCGGACTACAATGAGCAGTTCTTC
CASSLGTSGGSDYNEQFF
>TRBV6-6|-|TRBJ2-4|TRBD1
TGTGCCAGCAGTTCCAGACAGGGCCCCAAAAACATTCAGTACTTC
CASSSRQGPKNIQYF
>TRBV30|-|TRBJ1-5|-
TGTGCCTGGGGGGAGGGGAGCAATCAGCCCCAGCATTTT
CAWGEGSNQPQHF
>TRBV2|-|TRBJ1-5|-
TGTGCCAGCAGCTTCCGGGACAAGGATCAGCCCCAGCATTTT
CASSFRDKDQPQHF
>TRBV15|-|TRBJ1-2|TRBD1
TGTGCCACCAGGGCAGGGGGACCTATCAGTGGCGGCTACACCTTC
CATRAGGPISGGYTF
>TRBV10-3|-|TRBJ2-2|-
TGTGCCATCAGTGAACAGGGTTGGACCGGGGAGCTGTTTTTT
CAISEQGWTGELFF
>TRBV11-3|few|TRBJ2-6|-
TGTGCCAGCAGCTTCAGCTCTGGGGCCAACGTCCTGACTTTC
CASSFSSGANVLTF
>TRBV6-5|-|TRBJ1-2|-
TGTGCCAGCAGTTACCGCGTTGCTAACTATGGCTACACCTTC
CASSYRVANYGYTF
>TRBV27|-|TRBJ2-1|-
TGTGCCAGCATAGGGAGGAATGAGCAGTTCTTC
CASIGRNEQFF
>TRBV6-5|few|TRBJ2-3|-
TGTGCCAGCAGTGACGGGGCAGATACGCAGTATTTT
CASSDGADTQYF
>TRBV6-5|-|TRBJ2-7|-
TGTGCCAGCAGTTCCCGCTACGAGCAGTACTTC
CASSSRYEQYF
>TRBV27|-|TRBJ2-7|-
TGTGCCAGCAGTCACTCGGGGTACGAGCAGTACTTC
CASSHSGYEQYF
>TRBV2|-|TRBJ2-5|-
TGTGCCAGCAGTGCCACCAGCGGCCAAGAGACCCAGTACTTC
CASSATSGQETQYF
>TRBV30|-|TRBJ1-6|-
TGTGCCTGGAGTACCGGGCCCGTCGGTTCACCCCTCCACTTT
CAWSTGPVGSPLHF
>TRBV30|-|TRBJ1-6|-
TGTGCCTGGAGTTCACGGACCGGACCCCTCCACTTT
CAWSSRTGPLHF
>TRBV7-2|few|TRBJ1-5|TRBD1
TGTGCCAGCAGCCAGGGACAGGGGGTACCCCAGCCCCAGCATTTT
CASSQGQGVPQPQHF
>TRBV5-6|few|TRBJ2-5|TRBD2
TGTGCCAGCAGCGGGGGGACTAGCCTCCTCGCAGAGACCCAGTACTTC
CASSGGTSLLAETQYF
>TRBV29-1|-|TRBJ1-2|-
TGCAGCGTTGTAGGCCCCCCTGGCGGCTACACCTTC
CSVVGPPGGYTF
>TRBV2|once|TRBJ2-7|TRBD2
TGTGCCAGCAATCTAGCGGGGAACCGGGACGGGGGGGAGCAGTACTTC
CASNLAGNRDGGEQYF
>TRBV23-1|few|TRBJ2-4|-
TGCGCCAGCAGTCACTCGGTGCAAGCCAAAAACATTCAGTACTTC
CASSHSVQAKNIQYF
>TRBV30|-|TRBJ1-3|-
TGTGCCTGGAGGCCGCCACAGGGAAACACCATATATTTT
CAWRPPQGNTIYF
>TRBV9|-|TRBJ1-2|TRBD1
TGTGCCAGCAGCGTAGGGGGACAGCCTTCTAACTATGGCTACACCTTC
CASSVGGQPSNYGYTF
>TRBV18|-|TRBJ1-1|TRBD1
TGTGCCAGCTCACCAATGACAGGGGGGGAGAACACTGAAGCTTTCTTT
CASSPMTGGENTEAFF
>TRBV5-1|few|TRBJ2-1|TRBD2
TGCGCCAGCAGCTCATCTAGCGGGGGGAGCTCCTACAATGAGCAGTTCTTC
CASSSSSGGSSYNEQFF
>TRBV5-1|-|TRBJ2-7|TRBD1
TGCGCCAGCAGCTCCACGCCCGGGACAGGGGGAAATGAGCAGTACTTC
CASSSTPGTGGNEQYF
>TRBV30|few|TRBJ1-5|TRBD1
TGTGCCTGGACGACAGGGCACGGTCAGCCCCAGCATTTT
CAWTTGHGQPQHF
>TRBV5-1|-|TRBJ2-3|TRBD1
TGCGCCAGCAGCTCGGGGACAGGGGGCACAGATACGCAGTATTTT
CASSSGTGGTDTQYF
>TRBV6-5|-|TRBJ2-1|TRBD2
TGTGCCAGCAGGGGACTAGCGGGGGGTGAATTCTTC
CASRGLAGGEFF
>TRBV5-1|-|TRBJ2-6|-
TGCGCCAGCTCCTCCGGCGCAGGGAGAGCTGGGGCCAACGTCCTGACTTTC
CASSSGAGRAGANVLTF
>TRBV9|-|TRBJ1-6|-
TGTGCCAGCAGCCAACTTGGGGCTAGGGATTCACCCCTCCACTTT
CASSQLGARDSPLHF
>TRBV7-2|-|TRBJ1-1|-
TGTGCCAGCAGCTTAGCCTACAGGCGGACGCGGGGCGACACTGAAGCTTTCTTT
CASSLAYRRTRGDTEAFF
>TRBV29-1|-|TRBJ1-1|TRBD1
TGCAGCGGTTGGGACAGAACCTCGAACACTGAAGCTTTCTTT
CSGWDRTSNTEAFF
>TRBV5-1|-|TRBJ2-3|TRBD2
TGCGCCAGCAGCTCCGGGACTAGCGGCACTTATTTCACAGATACGCAGTATTTT
CASSSGTSGTYFTDTQYF